This T cell receptor (beta chain) appears in the sequencing data of a study of OX40 agonist ivuxolimab in advanced cancers. As for the study in general: Across the patients, intravenous ivuxolimab was delivered every 2 weeks at 0.01 to 10 mg/kg. Eligibility admitted prior anti-PD-1, anti-PD-L1 or anti-CTLA-4 therapy; approximately 40% had some. In three patients, partial responses were observed, one with hepatocellular carcinoma and two with cutaneous melanoma.

Study-wide findings and caveats: Low normalized T-cell clonal expansion was additionally recorded for some nonresponders.

The data were produced by immunoSEQ multiplex PCR, yet TCRdb's version contains in-frame clones alone and is incomplete. The sample holds more than 9,000 clones, approximately 84% seen once. On this clone itself: Its antigen remains unknown.

V was cut by 7 bases and J by 5 bases, with 12 bases left in between. The germline V gene encodes CDR1 MNHEY and CDR2 SVGAGI. CDR3 length equals 13 residues. The chain joins TRBV6-5 to TRBJ2-1; D is undetermined. This TCR derives from an adult with an advanced solid tumor such as melanoma, head and neck, liver or kidney cancer. The material was CD4+ or CD8+ T cells sorted from blood, obtained in a trial of the OX40 agonist ivuxolimab. The CDR3 DNA follows: TGTGCCAGCATTTCGGACGAGAACAATGAGCAGTTCTTC. Translating gives CASISDENNEQFF.